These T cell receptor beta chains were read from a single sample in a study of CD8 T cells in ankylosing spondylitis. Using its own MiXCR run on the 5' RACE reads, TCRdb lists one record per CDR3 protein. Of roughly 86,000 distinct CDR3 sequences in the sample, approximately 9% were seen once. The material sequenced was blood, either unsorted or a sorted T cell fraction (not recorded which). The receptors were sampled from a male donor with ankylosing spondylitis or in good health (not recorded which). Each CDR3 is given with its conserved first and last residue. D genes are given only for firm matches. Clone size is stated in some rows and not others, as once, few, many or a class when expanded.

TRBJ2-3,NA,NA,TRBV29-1,TGCAGCGTCCCACCCCGGGCCAGCCGCGATACAGATACGCAGTATTTT,CSVPPRASRDTDTQYF
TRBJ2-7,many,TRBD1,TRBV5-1,TGCGCCAGCGGAGAGGGGGCGGGCTCCTACGAGCAGTACTTC,CASGEGAGSYEQYF
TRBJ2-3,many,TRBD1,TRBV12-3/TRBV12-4,TGTGCCAGCAGTCCTCCCGGGACAGGGCGGCGGGATACGCAGTATTTT,CASSPPGTGRRDTQYF
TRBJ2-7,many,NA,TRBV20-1,TGCAGTGCTAGTCCCCGTCAGAGGGGCGGAAACGAGCAGTACTTC,CSASPRQRGGNEQYF
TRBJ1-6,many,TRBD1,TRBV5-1,TGCGCCAGCAGCTTGGCCGGCTCAGGACAGGAAGCTTCACCCCTCCACTTT,CASSLAGSGQEASPLHF
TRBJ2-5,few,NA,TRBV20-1,TGCTGTGCTAGAGATTCCCACGGGCAGCTACCTCAAGAGACCCAGTACTTC,CCARDSHGQLPQETQYF
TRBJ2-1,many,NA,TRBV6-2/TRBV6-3,TGTGCCAGCAGTTACCCGGACTACTTGGGCGATGAGCAGTTCTTC,CASSYPDYLGDEQFF
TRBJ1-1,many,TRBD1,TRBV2,TGTGCCAGCAGCCCCCCGACAGGGGTGAACACTGAAGCTTTCTTT,CASSPPTGVNTEAFF
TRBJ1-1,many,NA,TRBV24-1,TGTGCCACCAGGAGTTCACAGGGTAGGACTGAAGCTTTCTTT,CATRSSQGRTEAFF
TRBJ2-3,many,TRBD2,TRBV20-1,TGCAGTGCTATCGGACTAGGGATATACACAGATACGCAGTATTTT,CSAIGLGIYTDTQYF
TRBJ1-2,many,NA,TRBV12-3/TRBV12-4,TGTGCCAGCAGTTGGGACAACTATGGCTACACCTTC,CASSWDNYGYTF
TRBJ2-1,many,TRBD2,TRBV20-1,TGCAGTGCTAAAGCGGGGGGGGGTTTTGATGAGCAGTTCTTC,CSAKAGGGFDEQFF
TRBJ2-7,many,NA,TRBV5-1,TGCGCCAGCAGCTTGGATCTGGGGGCAGAGCAGTACTTC,CASSLDLGAEQYF
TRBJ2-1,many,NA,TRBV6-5,TGTGCCAGCAGCACAGGGTGCAATGAGCAGTTCTTC,CASSTGCNEQFF
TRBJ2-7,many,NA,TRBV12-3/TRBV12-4,TGTGCCAGCAGTTTCTTCGGGTTCGGGTACGAGCAGTACTTC,CASSFFGFGYEQYF
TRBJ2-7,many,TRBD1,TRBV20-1,TGCAGTGCTAGTTGGGGGACAGAAGCTTCCTACGAGCAGTACTTC,CSASWGTEASYEQYF
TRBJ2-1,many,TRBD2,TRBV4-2,TGTGCCAGCAGCCAAGATCGGGGGGGCAATGAGCAGTTCTTC,CASSQDRGGNEQFF
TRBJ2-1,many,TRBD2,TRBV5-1,TGCGCCAGCAGCTACGGACTAGCGGGGGGCCAGCAGTTCTTC,CASSYGLAGGQQFF
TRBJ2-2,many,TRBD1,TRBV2,TGTGCCAGCACCTTAGGGACAGGGGGCACCGGGGAGCTGTTTTTT,CASTLGTGGTGELFF
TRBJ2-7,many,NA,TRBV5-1,TGCGCCAGCAGCTTGGAACACTACTCCTACGAGCAGTACTTC,CASSLEHYSYEQYF